This TCR beta chain derives from a study of CD8 T cells in Susac syndrome. Random hexamers were used to reverse transcribe the RNA input (about 0.45 to 1 ug). The amplification used immunoSEQ multiplex PCR on TCR beta CDR3; it spanned 54 Vbeta and 13 Jbeta. Each CDR3 protein gets one entry after TCRdb re-called the immunoSEQ multiplex PCR reads with MiXCR. This sample has about 200,000 distinct CDR3 sequences, with approximately 90% found just once. TEMRA cells underwent FACS enrichment and CD8+ and CD4+ T cells underwent negative isolation. This receptor was obtained from a human donor with multiple sclerosis. The material sequenced was CD8+ T cells from PBMCs.

CDR3: CATSDSPSDEQFF. The CDR3 DNA reads as TGTGCCACCAGTGATTCCCCAAGCGATGAGCAGTTCTTC. The chain uses TRBV24-1 and TRBJ2-1; no firm D call. The CDR3 totals 13 residues. V was cut by 2 bases and J by 8 bases, with 9 bases left in between. Germline V CDR1 and CDR2: KGHDR, SFDVKD.